One and the same sample provided the 5 T cell receptor beta chains below, sequenced in a study of blood T cell repertoires in COVID-19. This table comes from immunoSEQ multiplex PCR, and its TCRdb copy is limited to in-frame clones, with some not included. The table includes over 75,000 clones, 80% to 90% detected once. The source material was peripheral blood. Receptors originate from a woman aged 80 or older with active COVID-19.

V and J are TRBV19 and TRBJ2-1; a weak D match, TRBD2 (6 bases). The V gene lost 4 bases and the J gene lost 4 bases, with 14 bases spanning the gap. The CDR3 spans 15 residues. The germline V gene encodes CDR1 LNHDA and CDR2 SQIVND (reference sequence). CDR3 in DNA: TGTGCCAGTAGTAAGGAACTAGCTCTATACAATGAGCAGTTCTTC. Translation: CASSKELALYNEQFF.

V gene TRBV19 combines with J gene TRBJ2-3; 7 positions agree with TRBD1. Trimming at V came to 5 bases and at J to 1 base, leaving 12 bases not matched to a gene. The CDR3 sequence is 17 residues long. Germline V gene data show CDR1 as LNHDA and CDR2 as SQIVND (reference sequence). Written as DNA, the CDR3 is TGTGCCAGTAGTCCCGAAAGACAGGGTCGTGGCACAGATACGCAGTATTTT. This encodes CASSPERQGRGTDTQYF. Full variable domain (missing parts from reference TRBV19 and TRBJ2-3): DGGITQSPKYLFRKEGQNVTLSCEQNLNHDAMYWYRQDPGQGLRLIYYSQIVNDFQKGDIAEGYSVSREKKESFPLTVTSAQKNPTAFYLCASSPERQGRGTDTQYFGPGTRLTVL.

The rearrangement links TRBV5-1 to TRBJ1-6; D possibly corresponds to TRBD1 (6 bases). CDR1 is SGHRS, CDR2 YFSETQ, per germline. V gave up 2 bases and J gave up 7 bases, with 13 bases separating them. The CDR3 spans 15 residues. Here the CDR3 reads CASSFEQGSNSPLHF. CDR3 sequence (DNA): TGCGCCAGCAGCTTCGAACAGGGTTCAAATTCACCCCTCCACTTT.

The rearrangement uses TRBV9 and TRBJ2-1; no definite D call. Trimming took 3 bases from V and 8 from J, leaving 9 bases between them. Germline V gives CDR1 SGDLS, CDR2 YYNGEE. There are 12 residues in the CDR3. In DNA form, the CDR3 reads TGTGCCAGCAGCGGCTTAAGCGATGAGCAGTTCTTC. Encoded protein: CASSGLSDEQFF.

This clone was observed a handful of times. The chain combines TRBV13 with TRBJ2-5, with 10 positions matching TRBD1. The length of the CDR3 is 16 residues. Germline V gene data show CDR1 as PRHDT and CDR2 as FYEKMQ (reference sequence). Trimming took 5 bases from V and 5 from J; bases not matched to a gene: 11. The CDR3 nucleotides read TGTGCCAGCAGCCCCCCCGGGACAGGGGCCGACGAGACCCAGTACTTC. Its translation is CASSPPGTGADETQYF.